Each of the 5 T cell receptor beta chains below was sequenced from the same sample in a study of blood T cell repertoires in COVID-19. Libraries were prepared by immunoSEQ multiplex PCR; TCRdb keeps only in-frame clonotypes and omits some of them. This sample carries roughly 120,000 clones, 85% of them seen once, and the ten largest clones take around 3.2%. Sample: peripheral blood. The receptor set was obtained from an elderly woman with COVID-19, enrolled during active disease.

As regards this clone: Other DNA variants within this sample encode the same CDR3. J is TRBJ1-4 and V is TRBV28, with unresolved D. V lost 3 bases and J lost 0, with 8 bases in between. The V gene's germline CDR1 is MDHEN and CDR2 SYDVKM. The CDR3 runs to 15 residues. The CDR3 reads CASSLAGATNEKLFF. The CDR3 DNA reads TGTGCCAGCAGTTTGGCTGGTGCAACTAATGAAAAACTGTTTTTT.

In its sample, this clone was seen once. This CDR3 is CASSRRSPGELFF. The CDR3 DNA reads as TGTGCCAGCAGTCGCCGGAGCCCCGGGGAGCTGTTTTTT. This sequence joins TRBV12-3 or TRBV12-4 and TRBJ2-2; D not certain. The CDR3 covers 13 residues. The germline V and J ends were trimmed by 5 bases and 6 bases, with 10 bases remaining between them.

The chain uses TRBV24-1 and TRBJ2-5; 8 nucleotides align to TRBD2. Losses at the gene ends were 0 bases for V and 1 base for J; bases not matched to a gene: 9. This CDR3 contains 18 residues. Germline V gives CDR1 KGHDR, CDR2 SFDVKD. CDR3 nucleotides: TGTGCCACCAGTGATTTGCCCGGGATAGCGGGACCCCAAGAGACCCAGTACTTC. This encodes CATSDLPGIAGPQETQYF.

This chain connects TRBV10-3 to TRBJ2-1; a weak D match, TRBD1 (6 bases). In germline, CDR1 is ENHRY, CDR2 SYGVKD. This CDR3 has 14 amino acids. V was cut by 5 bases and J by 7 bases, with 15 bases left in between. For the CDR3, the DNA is TGTGCCATCAGTTTTAGGGACATTAAAAATGAGCAGTTCTTC. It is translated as CAISFRDIKNEQFF.

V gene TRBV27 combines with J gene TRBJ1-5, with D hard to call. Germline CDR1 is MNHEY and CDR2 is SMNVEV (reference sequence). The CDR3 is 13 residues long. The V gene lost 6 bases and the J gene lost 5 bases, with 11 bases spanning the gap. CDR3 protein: CASSPFLDQPQHF. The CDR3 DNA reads TGTGCCAGCAGCCCTTTTCTTGATCAGCCCCAGCATTTT.